One and the same sample provided the 26 T cell receptor beta chains below, sequenced in a study of shared clonotypes between healthy human individuals. The table came from immunoSEQ multiplex PCR; TCRdb's copy has only in-frame clones and leaves some out. Altogether hundreds of thousands of clones are present, 90% to 95% being singletons, with the ten largest covering 20% to 30%. Only CD45RO-negative cells positively selected for CCR7 counted as naive CD8 cells, so terminally differentiated effector memory CD45RA+ cells were excluded. The sequenced material came from naive CD8+ T cells sorted from blood. The source is a man aged 25-40 years in good health.

The chain couples TRBV29-1 to TRBJ2-2; weak D call: TRBD1 (6 bases). V lost 5 bases and J lost 2, with 9 bases in between. The germline CDR1 and CDR2 sequences are SQVTM and ANQGSEA. CDR3 size: 13 residues. This CDR3 is CSVPRGNTGELFF. The CDR3 DNA follows: TGCAGCGTTCCCAGGGGCAACACCGGGGAGCTGTTTTTT.

The rearrangement links TRBV29-1 to TRBJ2-7; TRBD1 matches 7 bases. Per germline, CDR1 SQVTM and CDR2 ANQGSEA. V lost 7 bases, J lost 3 bases, and 3 bases stayed unmatched. The CDR3 extends over 11 amino acids. The CDR3 DNA reads TGCAGCGGTGGGACAGTCTACGAGCAGTACTTC. It codes for CSGGTVYEQYF.

Many counts were recorded for this clone. A junction end diverges from the germline sequence, so it may reflect a read error. The CDR3 DNA reads TGTGCCAGCCGTTTTCGGAGCACAGATACGCAGTATTTT. Encoded protein: CASRFRSTDTQYF. The rearrangement uses TRBV27 and TRBJ2-3; D unresolved. The CDR3 contains 13 residues. Germline values: CDR1 MNHEY, CDR2 SMNVEV (reference sequence).

The rearrangement links TRBV6-5 to TRBJ2-7; D possibly matches TRBD1 or TRBD2 (5 bases each). The CDR3 covers 13 residues. Germline V gene sequence: CDR1 MNHEY, CDR2 SVGAGI. V shed 5 bases and J shed 6 bases, with 14 bases lying between them. CDR3 nucleotide sequence: TGTGCCAGCAGTCTTGACGGGGACGCCGAGCAGTACTTC. This gives the protein CASSLDGDAEQYF.

The genes are TRBV7-2 and TRBJ2-1; 8 nucleotides align to TRBD2. This CDR3 has 18 residues. Germline-derived CDR1 and CDR2 are SGHTA and FQGNSA. With 5 bases clipped from V and 3 bases from J, the junction kept 15 bases outside the gene matches. In DNA, the CDR3 is TGTGCCAGCAGCCCAAGAATAAGGACTAGCAGCCTCTACAATGAGCAGTTCTTC. It yields the protein CASSPRIRTSSLYNEQFF. Full variable domain (missing parts from reference TRBV7-2 and TRBJ2-1): GAGVSQSPSNKVTEKGKDVELRCDPISGHTALYWYRQSLGQGLEFLIYFQGNSAPDKSGLPSDRFSAERTGGSVSTLTIQRTQQEDSAVYLCASSPRIRTSSLYNEQFFGPGTRLTVL.

This clone has just one count. This chain uses TRBV7-9 with TRBJ2-7, with 8 bases lining up with TRBD2. Germline V gives CDR1 SEHNR, CDR2 FQNEAQ (reference sequence). The CDR3 consists of 17 residues. Trimming took 3 bases from V and 2 from J; bases not matched to a gene: 12. In nucleotides, the CDR3 is TGTGCCAGCAGCTTTAGGGGGGCGGGAGGTGCCGCCTACGAGCAGTACTTC. Amino acids: CASSFRGAGGAAYEQYF. Full variable domain (outside the CDR3, taken from reference TRBV7-9 and TRBJ2-7): DTGVSQNPRHKITKRGQNVTFRCDPISEHNRLYWYRQTLGQGPEFLTYFQNEAQLEKSRLLSDRFSAERPKGSFSTLEIQRTEQGDSAMYLCASSFRGAGGAAYEQYFGPGTRLTVT.

V and J are TRBV5-6 and TRBJ2-7, with D unclear. Germline V gives CDR1 SGHDT, CDR2 YYEEEE. The CDR3 has 13 residues. Trimming left V 1 base short and J 6 bases short, with 11 bases between. CDR3 loop: CASSLWALGEQYF. Here the CDR3 DNA reads TGTGCCAGCAGCTTGTGGGCCTTAGGCGAGCAGTACTTC.

The chain has TRBV5-8 and TRBJ1-5; D is ambiguous. This CDR3 has 14 residues. Trimming took off 4 bases at V and 1 base at J, with 9 bases between the two ends. Germline V CDR1 and CDR2: SGHTS, YDEGEE. As DNA, the CDR3 is TGTGCCAGCAGCCCACTGGGAAGCAATCAGCCCCAGCATTTT. Its translation: CASSPLGSNQPQHF.

V usage is TRBV5-1 and J usage is TRBJ2-3; TRBD1 matches 7 bases. This CDR3 has 15 residues. Trimming took 1 base from V and 4 from J; bases not matched to a gene: 6. CDR1 SGHRS and CDR2 YFSETQ come from the germline V gene. CDR3: CASSLRQGGADTQYF. DNA of the CDR3: TGCGCCAGCAGCTTGCGACAGGGTGGGGCAGATACGCAGTATTTT.

In DNA form, the CDR3 reads TGTGCCAGCAGTCTTCAAATAGGCGAGACCCAGTACTTC. The encoded protein is CASSLQIGETQYF. The V gene is TRBV27, the J gene TRBJ2-5; D ambiguous. This CDR3 comprises 13 residues. The germline CDR1 and CDR2 sequences are MNHEY and SMNVEV (reference sequence). Trimming took off 5 bases at V and 5 bases at J, with 12 bases between the two ends.

As to this clone: Different DNA sequences within this sample yield the same CDR3. V usage is TRBV5-1 and J usage is TRBJ2-3, with TRBD1 matching 8 bases. Germline V CDR1 and CDR2: SGHRS, YFSETQ. CDR3 length: 14 amino acids. Losses at the gene ends were 3 bases for V and 1 base for J; bases not matched to a gene: 1. CDR3 residues: CASSSGQGTDTQYF. The CDR3 bases are TGCGCCAGCAGCTCGGGACAGGGCACAGATACGCAGTATTTT. Full variable domain (missing parts from reference TRBV5-1 and TRBJ2-3): KAGVTQTPRYLIKTRGQQVTLSCSPISGHRSVSWYQQTPGQGLQFLFEYFSETQRNKGNFPGRFSGRQFSNSRSEMNVSTLELGDSALYLCASSSGQGTDTQYFGPGTRLTVL.

The sample holds one count of this clone. The chain recombines TRBV4-3 with TRBJ2-7, with D tentatively TRBD1 or TRBD2 (6 bases each). The CDR3 contains 15 residues. V was cut by 0 bases and J by 1 base, with 10 bases left in between. Germline loops: CDR1 LGHNA, CDR2 YSLEER. CDR3 bases: TGCGCCAGCAGCCAAGATTGGGGGGCTTCCTACGAGCAGTACTTC. Protein product: CASSQDWGASYEQYF.

This clone was seen just once. CDR3 sequence reads: CASSQARSGNTEAFF. The CDR3 DNA is TGCGCCAGCAGCCAGGCCCGTTCAGGGAACACTGAAGCTTTCTTT. This chain uses TRBV4-1 with TRBJ1-1; no reliable D call. Trimming left V 3 bases short and J 1 base short, with 12 bases between. CDR3 length equals 15 residues. CDR1 and CDR2 from the germline V gene are MGHRA and YSYEKL.

On this clone: Additional DNA sequences in this sample encode the identical CDR3. This sequence joins TRBV28 and TRBJ2-3; D is unclear. The germline CDR1 and CDR2 sequences are MDHEN and SYDVKM. The CDR3 has 11 residues. V lost 3 bases to trimming and J lost 6 bases, with 4 bases between them. The CDR3 reads CASSFLDTQYF. In DNA, the CDR3 is TGTGCCAGCAGTTTCCTCGATACGCAGTATTTT.

Here the CDR3 reads CASSPPRSSYNEQFF. DNA for the CDR3: TGTGCCAGCAGTCCCCCACGGTCCTCCTACAATGAGCAGTTCTTC. This sequence joins TRBV6-4 and TRBJ2-1; D remains ambiguous. Between the trimmed V and J ends, which lost 5 bases and 0 bases, there was a span of 11 bases. The CDR3 extends over 15 amino acids. Looked up from germline, CDR1 is MRHNA and CDR2 is SNTAGT.

The V and J genes are TRBV11-2 and TRBJ2-1; the D is unclear. The CDR3 totals 15 residues. Trimming cost V 1 base and J 2 bases, with 9 bases left between them. In germline, CDR1 is SGHAT, CDR2 FQNNGV. CDR3 coding DNA: TGTGCCAGCAGCTTAGTTAGCACCCCCTACAATGAGCAGTTCTTC. This codes for CASSLVSTPYNEQFF. The whole variable domain, remainder taken from reference TRBV11-2 and TRBJ2-1, is EAGVAQSPRYKIIEKRQSVAFWCNPISGHATLYWYQQILGQGPKLLIQFQNNGVVDDSQLPKDRFSAERLKGVDSTLKIQPAKLEDSAVYLCASSLVSTPYNEQFFGPGTRLTVL.

The CDR3 DNA follows: TGTGCCAGCAGCTCGGTGACAGGGGGCTCCTACGAGCAGTACTTC. Translating gives CASSSVTGGSYEQYF. This chain uses TRBV5-6 with TRBJ2-7; 9 bases fit TRBD1. V was clipped by 3 bases and J by 0 bases; unmatched bases: 4. Looked up from germline, CDR1 is SGHDT and CDR2 is YYEEEE. The CDR3 contains 15 residues.

The chain combines TRBV18 with TRBJ2-2; 8 bases are a match to TRBD1. Germline trimming cut 3 bases from V and 4 bases from J; bases unmatched to any gene: 7. CDR1 and CDR2 from the germline V gene are KGHSH and LQKENI. The CDR3 contains 16 residues. The CDR3 loop is CASSPPRGRTTGELFF. CDR3 sequence (DNA): TGTGCCAGCTCACCCCCCAGGGGGCGTACCACCGGGGAGCTGTTTTTT.

This clone was seen just once. The V call is TRBV19, the J call TRBJ2-1; 8 positions agree with TRBD1. Germline loops: CDR1 LNHDA, CDR2 SQIVND (reference sequence). After removal of 8 bases from V and 10 bases from J, the junction contained 10 bases not matched to a gene. The CDR3 runs 13 residues. The CDR3 region is CASRRQGQGEQFF. Written as DNA, the CDR3 is TGTGCCAGTCGGAGACAGGGGCAAGGAGAGCAGTTCTTC.

The chain recombines TRBV28 with TRBJ2-7; D call uncertain. With 6 bases removed from V and 0 bases from J, the gap between germline ends came to 12 bases. The CDR3 runs 14 residues. Germline CDR1 and CDR2: MDHEN and SYDVKM. The CDR3 loop reads CASSTVDRSYEQYF. In DNA form, the CDR3 reads TGTGCCAGCAGCACGGTAGACCGCTCCTACGAGCAGTACTTC. The full variable domain, its missing parts supplied by reference TRBV28 and TRBJ2-7, is DVKVTQSSRYLVKRTGEKVFLECVQDMDHENMFWYRQDPGLGLRLIYFSYDVKMKEKGDIPEGYSVSREKKERFSLILESASTNQTSMYLCASSTVDRSYEQYFGPGTRLTVT.

This chain links TRBV7-9 with TRBJ2-7; TRBD2 matches at 9 bases. Germline CDR1 is SEHNR and CDR2 is FQNEAQ (reference sequence). Trimming took 4 bases from V and 5 from J; bases not matched to a gene: 21. The CDR3 is 19 amino acids. Here the CDR3 reads CASSSHPEASGTWDDEQYF. CDR3 DNA sequence: TGTGCCAGCAGCTCCCACCCGGAGGCTAGCGGGACTTGGGATGACGAGCAGTACTTC.

The chain links TRBV28 to TRBJ2-1; 10 bases line up with TRBD2. The CDR3 totals 16 residues. Germline-derived CDR1 and CDR2 are MDHEN and SYDVKM. Germline trimming cut 4 bases from V and 6 bases from J; bases unmatched to any gene: 9. The CDR3 protein is CASSSGSGRSSNEQFF. As DNA, the CDR3 is TGTGCCAGCAGTTCCGGTAGCGGGAGGAGTTCCAATGAGCAGTTCTTC.

The chain couples TRBV28 to TRBJ2-5; TRBD1 matches 7 bases. Trimming took 7 bases from V and 2 from J; bases not matched to a gene: 10. This CDR3 has 15 residues. Per the germline V gene, CDR1 is MDHEN and CDR2 is SYDVKM. The CDR3 sequence: CASTSRPTGQETQYF. CDR3 in DNA: TGTGCCAGCACGAGTCGTCCGACAGGGCAAGAGACCCAGTACTTC.

This clone has just one count. The gene calls are TRBV4-1 and TRBJ2-7; D might be TRBD1 (5 bases). The V and J ends lost 2 bases and 3 bases respectively, with 14 bases between them. CDR3 length equals 15 residues. The V gene's germline CDR1 is MGHRA and CDR2 YSYEKL. The DNA for the CDR3 is TGCGCCAGCAGCCAACTCGTGGACATATACTACGAGCAGTACTTC. It encodes CASSQLVDIYYEQYF.

This chain uses TRBV4-2 with TRBJ2-1; D is unresolved. The V gene's germline CDR1 is LGHNA and CDR2 YNFKEQ. The CDR3 sequence is 15 residues long. Trimming pared 1 base from V and 2 bases from J, leaving 9 bases between. The CDR3 DNA sequence: TGTGCCAGCAGCCAAGTTCGGGTCACCTACAATGAGCAGTTCTTC. Translated, it gives CASSQVRVTYNEQFF.

This sequence joins TRBV27 and TRBJ2-7, with 9 bases that match TRBD1. The CDR3 has 16 residues. Germline CDR1 reads MNHEY; CDR2 reads SMNVEV (reference sequence). V shed 6 bases, J shed 3 bases, and the junction held 12 bases outside the gene matches. In DNA, the CDR3 is TGTGCCAGCAGGCTTTCAGCGGGACAGGGCCTCTACGAGCAGTACTTC. It translates to CASRLSAGQGLYEQYF.